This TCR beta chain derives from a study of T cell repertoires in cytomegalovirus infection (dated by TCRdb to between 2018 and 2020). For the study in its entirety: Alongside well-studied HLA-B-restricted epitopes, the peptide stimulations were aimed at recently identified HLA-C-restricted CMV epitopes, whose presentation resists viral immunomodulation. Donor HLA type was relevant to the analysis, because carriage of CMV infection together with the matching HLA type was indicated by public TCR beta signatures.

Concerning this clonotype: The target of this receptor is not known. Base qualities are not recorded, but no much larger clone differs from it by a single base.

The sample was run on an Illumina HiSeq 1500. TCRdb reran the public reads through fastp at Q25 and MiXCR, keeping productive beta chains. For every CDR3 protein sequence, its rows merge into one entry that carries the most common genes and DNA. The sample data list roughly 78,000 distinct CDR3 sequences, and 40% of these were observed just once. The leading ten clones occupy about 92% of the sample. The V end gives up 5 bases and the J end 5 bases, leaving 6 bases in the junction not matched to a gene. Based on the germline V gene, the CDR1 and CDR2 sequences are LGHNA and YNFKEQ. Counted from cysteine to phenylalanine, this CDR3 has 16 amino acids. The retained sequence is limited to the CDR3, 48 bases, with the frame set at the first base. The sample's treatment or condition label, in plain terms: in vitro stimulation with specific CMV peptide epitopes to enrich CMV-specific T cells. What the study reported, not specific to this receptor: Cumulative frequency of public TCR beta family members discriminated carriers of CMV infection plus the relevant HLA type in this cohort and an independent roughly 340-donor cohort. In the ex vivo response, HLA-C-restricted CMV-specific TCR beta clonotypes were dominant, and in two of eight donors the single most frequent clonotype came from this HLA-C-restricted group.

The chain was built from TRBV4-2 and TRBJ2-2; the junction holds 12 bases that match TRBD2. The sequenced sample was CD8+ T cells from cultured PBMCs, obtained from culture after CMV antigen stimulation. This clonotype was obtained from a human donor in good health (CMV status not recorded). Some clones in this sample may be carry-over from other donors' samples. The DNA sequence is TGTGCCAGCAGCGACACCCTAGCGGGGGGGACCGGGGAGCTGTTTTTT. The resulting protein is CASSDTLAGGTGELFF.